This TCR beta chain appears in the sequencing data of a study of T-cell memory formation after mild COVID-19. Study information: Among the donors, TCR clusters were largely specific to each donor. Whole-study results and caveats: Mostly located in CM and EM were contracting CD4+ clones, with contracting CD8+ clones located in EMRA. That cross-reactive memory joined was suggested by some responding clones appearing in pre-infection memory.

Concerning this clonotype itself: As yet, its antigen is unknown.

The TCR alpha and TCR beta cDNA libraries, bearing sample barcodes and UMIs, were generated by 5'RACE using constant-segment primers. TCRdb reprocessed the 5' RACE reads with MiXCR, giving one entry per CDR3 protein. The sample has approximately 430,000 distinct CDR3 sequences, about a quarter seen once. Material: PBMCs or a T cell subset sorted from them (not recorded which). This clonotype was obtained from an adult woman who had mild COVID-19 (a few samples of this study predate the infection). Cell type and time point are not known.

The CDR3: CASSLRLAGLDEQYF. The CDR3 nucleotides are TGTGCCAGCAGTCTAAGACTAGCGGGATTGGACGAGCAGTACTTC. The chain recombines TRBV6-2 or TRBV6-3 with TRBJ2-7; 11 bases agree with TRBD2. V was pared by 5 bases and J by 5 bases, with 8 bases of the junction left unmatched. The CDR3 contains 15 residues. Germline V gene lookup returns CDR1 MNHEY and CDR2 SVGEGT.